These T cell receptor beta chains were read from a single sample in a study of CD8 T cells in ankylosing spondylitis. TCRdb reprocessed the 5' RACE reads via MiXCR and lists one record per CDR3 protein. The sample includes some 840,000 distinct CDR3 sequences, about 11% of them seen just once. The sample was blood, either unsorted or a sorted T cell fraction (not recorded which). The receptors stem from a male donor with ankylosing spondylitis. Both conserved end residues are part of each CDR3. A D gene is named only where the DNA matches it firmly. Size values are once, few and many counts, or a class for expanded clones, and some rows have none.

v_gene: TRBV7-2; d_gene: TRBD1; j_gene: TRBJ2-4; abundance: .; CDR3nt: TGTGCCAGCAGCTCGGGACAGCCCGAGGGGAACATTCAGTACTTC; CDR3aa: CASSSGQPEGNIQYF
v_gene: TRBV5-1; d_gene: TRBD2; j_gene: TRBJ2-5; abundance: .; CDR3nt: TGCGCCAGCAGCTTGGCAGGTAGCGGGAGCGTAGAGACCCAGTACTTC; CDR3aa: CASSLAGSGSVETQYF
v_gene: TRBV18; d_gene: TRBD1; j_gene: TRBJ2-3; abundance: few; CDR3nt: TGTGCCAGCTCACCACCCACAGGGGGTTGGACAGATACGCAGTATTTT; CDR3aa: CASSPPTGGWTDTQYF
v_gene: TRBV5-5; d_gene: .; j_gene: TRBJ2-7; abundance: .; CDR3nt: TGTGCCAGGGGCCCGGGGCTCGGATACGAGCAGTACTTC; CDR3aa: CARGPGLGYEQYF
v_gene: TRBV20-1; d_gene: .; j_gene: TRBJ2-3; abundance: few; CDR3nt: TGCAGTGCCCCTATCAGACAGACCGATACGCAGTATTTT; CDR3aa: CSAPIRQTDTQYF
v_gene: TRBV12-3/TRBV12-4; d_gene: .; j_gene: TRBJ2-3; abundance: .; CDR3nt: TGTGCCAGCAGCACAGGGAGGGATACGCAGTATTTT; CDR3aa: CASSTGRDTQYF
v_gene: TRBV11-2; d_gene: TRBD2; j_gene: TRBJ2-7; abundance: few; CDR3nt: TGTGCCAGCAGCTTAGGGTTAGCGGGAGGTTCAATCGAGCAGTACTTC; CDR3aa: CASSLGLAGGSIEQYF
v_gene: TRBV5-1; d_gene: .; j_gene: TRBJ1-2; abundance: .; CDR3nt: TGCGCCAGCAGCTCCCCTTTTGGGTATGGCTACACCTTC; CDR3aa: CASSSPFGYGYTF
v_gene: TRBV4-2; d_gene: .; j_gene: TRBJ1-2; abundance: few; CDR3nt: TGTGCCAGCAGCCAATTATATGGCTACACCTTC; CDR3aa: CASSQLYGYTF
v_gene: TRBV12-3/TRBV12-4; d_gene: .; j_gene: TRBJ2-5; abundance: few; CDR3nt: TGTGCCAGCAGTTTAGCAACACAGGGTAACCAGTACTTC; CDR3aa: CASSLATQGNQYF
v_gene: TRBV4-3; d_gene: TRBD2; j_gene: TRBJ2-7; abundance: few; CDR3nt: TGCGCCAGCAGCCAAGTTAAGCGGGGCGGCGAGCAGTACTTC; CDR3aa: CASSQVKRGGEQYF
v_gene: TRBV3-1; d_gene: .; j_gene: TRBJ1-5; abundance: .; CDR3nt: TGTGCCAGCAGTCTACAGGGTAGCGATCAGCCCCAGCATTTT; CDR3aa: CASSLQGSDQPQHF
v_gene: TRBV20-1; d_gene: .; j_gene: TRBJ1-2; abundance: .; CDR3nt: TGCAGTGCTACCGCCGGGACACAAGCTAACTATGGCTACACCTTC; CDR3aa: CSATAGTQANYGYTF
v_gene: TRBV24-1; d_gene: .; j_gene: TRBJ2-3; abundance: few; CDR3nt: TGTGCCACCAGTGATTCAGGCACAGATACGCAGTATTTT; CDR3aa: CATSDSGTDTQYF
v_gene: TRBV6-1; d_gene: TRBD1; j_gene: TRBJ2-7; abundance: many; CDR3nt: TGTGCCAGCAGTAGACAGGGTACGATCCGCCCCTACGAGCAGTACTTC; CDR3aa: CASSRQGTIRPYEQYF
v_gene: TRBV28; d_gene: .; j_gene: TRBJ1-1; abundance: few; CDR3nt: TGTGCCAGTCGACTGTTGGAGGTGAACACTGAAGCTTTCTTT; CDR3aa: CASRLLEVNTEAFF
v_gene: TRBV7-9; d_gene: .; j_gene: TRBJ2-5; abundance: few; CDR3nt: TGTGCCAGCAGGGAGTTGAGGTACCAGTACTTC; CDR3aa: CASRELRYQYF
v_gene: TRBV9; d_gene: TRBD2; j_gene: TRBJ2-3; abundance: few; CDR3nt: TGTGCCAGCAGCGTAGCCCCGACTAGCAAAGATACGCAGTATTTT; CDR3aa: CASSVAPTSKDTQYF
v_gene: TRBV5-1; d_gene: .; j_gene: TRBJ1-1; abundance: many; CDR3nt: TGCGCCAGCAGCTTGGCCCTTTGGGACACTGAAGCTTTCTTT; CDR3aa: CASSLALWDTEAFF
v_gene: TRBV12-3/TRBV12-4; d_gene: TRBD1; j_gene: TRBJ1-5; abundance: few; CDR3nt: TGTGCCAGCAGGCCGACAGGGGGCCGCAATCAGCCCCAGCATTTT; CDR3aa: CASRPTGGRNQPQHF
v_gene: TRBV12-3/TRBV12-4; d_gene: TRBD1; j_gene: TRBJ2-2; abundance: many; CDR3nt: TGTGCCAGCAGTTTTGGGGACAGGGTCACCGGGGAGCTGTTTTTT; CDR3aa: CASSFGDRVTGELFF
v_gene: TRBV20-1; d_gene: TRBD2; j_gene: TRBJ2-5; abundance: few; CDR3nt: TGCAGTGCTAGAGTAGCTAGCGGGGCCGCGGCGACCCAGTACTTC; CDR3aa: CSARVASGAAATQYF
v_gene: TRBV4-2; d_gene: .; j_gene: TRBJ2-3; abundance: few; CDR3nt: TGTGCCAGCAGCCAATTATACTCGGCAGATACGCAGTATTTT; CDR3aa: CASSQLYSADTQYF
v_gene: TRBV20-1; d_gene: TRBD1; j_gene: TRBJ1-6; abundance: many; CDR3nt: TGCAGTGCTTGGGACAGCTATAATTCACCCCTCCACTTT; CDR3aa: CSAWDSYNSPLHF
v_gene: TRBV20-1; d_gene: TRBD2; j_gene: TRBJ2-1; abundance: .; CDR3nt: TGCAGTGCTAGATGGGGTAGCGGGGGGGACAATGAGCAGTTCTTC; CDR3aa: CSARWGSGGDNEQFF
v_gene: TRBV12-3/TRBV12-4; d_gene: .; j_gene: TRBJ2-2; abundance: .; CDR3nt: TGTGCCAGCAGTTTAGCGTATTTACGGGAGGAGCTGTTTTTT; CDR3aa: CASSLAYLREELFF
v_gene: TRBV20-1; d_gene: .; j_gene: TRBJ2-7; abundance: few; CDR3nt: TGCAGTGCTAGAGATAGCGGAGCCTACGAGCAGTACTTC; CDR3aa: CSARDSGAYEQYF
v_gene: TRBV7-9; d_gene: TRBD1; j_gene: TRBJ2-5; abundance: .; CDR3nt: TGTGCCAGCAGCTCAGACAGGGGGGAGACCCAAGAGACCCAGTACTTC; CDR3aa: CASSSDRGETQETQYF
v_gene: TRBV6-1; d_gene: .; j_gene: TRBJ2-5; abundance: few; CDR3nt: TGTGCCAGCGCGGCGGGGTACCAAGAGACCCAGTACTTC; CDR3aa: CASAAGYQETQYF
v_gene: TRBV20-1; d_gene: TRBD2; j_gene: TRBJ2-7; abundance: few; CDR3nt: TGCAGCTTCATAGCGGGATACGAGCAGTACTTC; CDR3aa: CSFIAGYEQYF
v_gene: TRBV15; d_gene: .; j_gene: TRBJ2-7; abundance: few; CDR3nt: TGTGCCACCAGCATCTACAGGGTCTCCTACGAGCAGTACTTC; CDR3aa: CATSIYRVSYEQYF
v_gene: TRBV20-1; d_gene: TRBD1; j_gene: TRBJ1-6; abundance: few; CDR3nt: TGCAGTGCTTCCGGGACAGGGGGACCACCCCTCCACTTT; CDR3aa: CSASGTGGPPLHF
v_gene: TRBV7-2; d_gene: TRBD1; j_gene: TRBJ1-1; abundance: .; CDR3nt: TGTGCCAGCAGCTCGGGACAGGGTGTTACCACTGAAGCTTTCTTT; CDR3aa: CASSSGQGVTTEAFF